Sequencing of this T cell receptor beta chain was carried out in a study of blood T cell repertoires in COVID-19 (dated by TCRdb to the early 2020s). About the investigation overall: Samples covering the acute and convalescent phases of COVID-19 were provided by collaborators in the United States, Italy and Spain. The material from the prospective study consisted of cDNA or gDNA derived from T cells, B-cell-depleted T cells, or PBMCs. Subjects who had been exposed to COVID-19, were actively infected with it, or had recovered from it provided the deeply sampled blood TCRbeta repertoires that made up the dataset. A freely available public database, intended as a resource for researchers studying the immune response to SARS-CoV-2, is where the repertoires were released. Samples were obtained from the ongoing ImmuneRACE study (first 160 participants) and from 1,254 subjects provided by 6 global collaborators. The sample metadata nearly always contained a de-identified subject ID, COVID-19 status, age in years and sex. HLA class I and class II types, where available, came from metadata supplied by the sample provider rather than from assay-based typing.

A note on this clone: No antigen is known for it. Within one base of it there is no much larger clone, and no base qualities were kept.

Broader findings and caveats from the paper: The amount of clinical and demographic metadata varied by source and participant and was provided uncurated.

TCRbeta CDR3 regions were amplified from genomic DNA using the immunoSEQ Assay, a bias-controlled multiplex PCR. As for how the authors treated the data: The number of nucleated cells in each sample was estimated by amplification of reference gene primers within the assay. To quantify the absolute abundance of each unique TCRbeta CDR3 rearrangement, sequence reads were collapsed and filtered. For each sample, productive Simpson clonality was calculated by taking the square root of Simpson's diversity index across productive rearrangements. Not all clones reach the TCRdb copy of this immuneACCESS table, which keeps in-frame sequences only. Checked studies attribute under half of the gap to unresolved V genes and leave the rest unexplained. The V and J calls and clone size come from that table; D and trimming were worked out from the DNA. For this sample there are a few hundred thousand clones; 90% to 95% appear just once. Of the sample, 0.8% to 0.9% is held by the ten largest clones.

Taken from the germline V gene, the CDR1 and CDR2 loops are SGHRS and YFSETQ. The CDR3 spans 15 residues, from the cysteine through the phenylalanine. Only the CDR3 portion is preserved as DNA: 45 bases, with reading frame beginning at the first base. V is pared back by 5 bases and J by 5 bases, with 16 bases lying between the germline termini. Participants in the prospective study were aged about 18 to 89 years, lived in 20 to 25 United States geographic areas, and enrolled through a virtual design. In the prospective study, participants were assigned to cohorts based on the clinical history participants reported in a screening survey and a study questionnaire. Exposed participants were defined as having been in contact with someone with a PCR-confirmed or clinician-diagnosed COVID-19 case within 2 weeks of study entry. Each participant in the prospective study had whole blood, serum and a nasopharyngeal or oropharyngeal swab collected by mobile phlebotomists. Prospective study participants could optionally give additional blood draws and questionnaires over a roughly 2-month period. Before DNA extraction, blood samples from the prospective study were shipped at room temperature or frozen.

This sequence was found in a woman aged 40 to 50 who had been exposed to COVID-19. Specimen: PBMCs or T cells enriched from blood (not recorded which). The V and J genes are TRBV5-1 and TRBJ1-4; there is no confident call for the D gene. The DNA reads as follows: TGCGCCAGCAGGTCAGGTTTAGGTTTCAATGAAAAACTGTTTTTT. It encodes CASRSGLGFNEKLFF.